These T cell receptor beta chains were read from a single sample in a study of T cells in Graves' hyperthyroidism and ophthalmopathy. Via MiXCR, TCRdb re-called the multiplex PCR reads, giving one row per CDR3 protein. This table holds nearly 600,000 distinct CDR3 sequences, approximately 14% found once. The source material was blood. The receptors were sampled from a woman aged 18-29 years with Graves' ophthalmopathy. Both conserved end residues are part of each CDR3. Each record gives: J gene, D gene, V gene, clone size, CDR3 DNA, CDR3 protein. The D gene is left open where the match is weak. For some rows the clone size is stated as once, few or many, or as a class when expanded; others skip it.

>TRBJ2-4|TRBD2|TRBV11-2|many
TGTGCCAGCAGCTTGGCTAGCGGGACGCAGGGGGGCATTCAGTACTTC
CASSLASGTQGGIQYF
>TRBJ2-7|TRBD2|TRBV9|-
TGTGCCAGCAGCGTAGACGGGAGGGGTTACGAGCAGTACTTC
CASSVDGRGYEQYF
>TRBJ1-2|-|TRBV4-1|-
TGCGCCAGCAGCCAAGATGTAGGGACATTAAGCTATGGCTACACCTTC
CASSQDVGTLSYGYTF
>TRBJ2-1|-|TRBV6-2/TRBV6-3|-
TGTGCCAGCAGTTATCAAGGGAGCTCCTACAATGAGCAGTTCTTC
CASSYQGSSYNEQFF
>TRBJ2-1|TRBD2|TRBV2|-
TGTGCCAGCAGCCCGGGACTAGCGGGAGGGGTTCCTGAGCAGTTCTTC
CASSPGLAGGVPEQFF
>TRBJ1-1|TRBD1|TRBV9|many
TGTGCCAGCAGCGTAGCTCCCGGACAGGGCGGGAACACTGAAGCTTTCTTT
CASSVAPGQGGNTEAFF
>TRBJ1-2|-|TRBV7-2|many
TGTGCCAGCGGATCAGGGAGTCGTGGCTACACCTTC
CASGSGSRGYTF
>TRBJ2-7|-|TRBV29-1|many
TGCAGCGTCGAGGGGCTGGGTTCCGAGCAGTACTTC
CSVEGLGSEQYF
>TRBJ1-2|-|TRBV30|many
TGTGCCTGGAGTCCCCCTCCAGGACTTTATGGCTACACCTTC
CAWSPPPGLYGYTF
>TRBJ2-1|TRBD2|TRBV19|few
TGTGCCAGTAGTATATATGGCCGGACTAGCGGGCTCTACAATGAGCAGTTCTTC
CASSIYGRTSGLYNEQFF
>TRBJ2-5|TRBD1|TRBV6-1|-
TGTGCCAGCAGATGGACAGGGCGAGAGACCCAGTACTTC
CASRWTGRETQYF
>TRBJ2-3|TRBD2|TRBV19|many
TGTGCCAGTAGTATCTACGGTGGGCTAGCGGTTAGCACAGATACGCAGTATTTT
CASSIYGGLAVSTDTQYF
>TRBJ1-1|TRBD1|TRBV28|many
TGTGCCACCTTAGGACAGGCTCGAATGAACACTGAAGCTTTCTTT
CATLGQARMNTEAFF
>TRBJ2-1|TRBD2|TRBV3-1|many
TGTGCCAGCAGCCTCAGGCTAGCGGTCTACAATGAGCAGTTCTTC
CASSLRLAVYNEQFF
>TRBJ2-7|TRBD2|TRBV4-1|-
TGCGCCAGCAGCCCGGAAACCGGGACTAGCTCCTACGAGCAGTACTTC
CASSPETGTSSYEQYF
>TRBJ2-7|TRBD1|TRBV12-3/TRBV12-4|many
TGTGCCAGCAGCTCCGGGACAGGGTTTATCGAGCAGTACTTC
CASSSGTGFIEQYF
>TRBJ1-4|-|TRBV15|-
TGTGCCACCAGCAGAGGTTTGGGGACTGCAACTAATGAAAAACTGTTTTTT
CATSRGLGTATNEKLFF
>TRBJ2-3|-|TRBV2|many
TGTGCCACCGGCGTGGGCTCAGATACGCAGTATTTT
CATGVGSDTQYF
>TRBJ1-5|-|TRBV20-1|-
TGCAGTGCTAGAAACAGGGTGGGGGTAGATCAGCCCCAGCATTTT
CSARNRVGVDQPQHF
>TRBJ2-3|TRBD2|TRBV7-2|-
TGTGCCAGCAGCTACCGACTAGCGGGACCCACAGATACGCAGTATTTT
CASSYRLAGPTDTQYF
>TRBJ2-3|TRBD2|TRBV12-3/TRBV12-4|many
TGTGCCAGCAGTTTAGGGAGGCTAGCGGGAGAAGATACGCAGTATTTT
CASSLGRLAGEDTQYF
>TRBJ2-7|-|TRBV4-1|-
TGCGCCAGCAGCCACCCGGAATGGGGCGCAACTATATCCTACGAGCAGTACTTC
CASSHPEWGATISYEQYF
>TRBJ2-1|-|TRBV19|few
TGTGCCAGCAAGGCCGGGGACATCTCAGCTTACAATGAGCAGTTCTTC
CASKAGDISAYNEQFF
>TRBJ1-5|-|TRBV9|few
TGTGCCAGCAGCGTAGAGGCAGGGGTAAATCAGCCCCAGCATTTT
CASSVEAGVNQPQHF
>TRBJ1-2|-|TRBV18|-
TGTGCCAGCTCACCACCCAACAGGATTGACTATGGCTACACCTTC
CASSPPNRIDYGYTF
>TRBJ1-2|TRBD1|TRBV20-1|many
TGCAGTGCCTCCGGCGGGACAGGGACGTATGGCTACACCTTC
CSASGGTGTYGYTF
>TRBJ1-5|-|TRBV3-1|-
TGTGCCAGCAGCCAAGACGCGAGCAGCAATCAGCCCCAGCATTTT
CASSQDASSNQPQHF
>TRBJ2-1|TRBD2|TRBV12-3/TRBV12-4|once
TGTGCCAGCAGCGTAGAACCCCTGCTAGCGGGAACGATCAATGAGCAGTTCTTC
CASSVEPLLAGTINEQFF
>TRBJ2-5|-|TRBV18|many
TGTGCCAGCTTCCGGGGCCGACAAGAGACCCAGTACTTC
CASFRGRQETQYF
>TRBJ1-1|-|TRBV5-1|few
TGCGCCAGCAGCTTGCAGGGAACAGGGAACACTGAAGCTTTCTTT
CASSLQGTGNTEAFF
>TRBJ1-4|-|TRBV4-1|few
TGCGCCAGCAGCCAAGATGACGGGTCAACTAATGAAAAACTGTTTTTT
CASSQDDGSTNEKLFF
>TRBJ1-4|-|TRBV12-3/TRBV12-4|many
TGTGCCAGCAGTTTGGGGGGTCGGGACGAAAAACTGTTTTTT
CASSLGGRDEKLFF
>TRBJ1-2|TRBD1|TRBV28|-
TGTGCCAGCAGTCAGGGGGCAGGGGGTGGGTATGGCTACACCTTC
CASSQGAGGGYGYTF
>TRBJ2-2|-|TRBV6-6|many
TGTGCCAGCAGTTACTCGGCGGAGGGCACCGGGGAGCTGTTTTTT
CASSYSAEGTGELFF
>TRBJ1-1|-|TRBV12-3/TRBV12-4|many
TGTGCCAGCAGTTTAGTCCAGGGGACCAAAGGTGAAGCTTTCTTT
CASSLVQGTKGEAFF
>TRBJ2-7|-|TRBV7-2|many
TGTGCCAGCAGCTTAGGTGGGACCGGAGATCTGAAGCAGTACTTC
CASSLGGTGDLKQYF
>TRBJ1-2|-|TRBV20-1|many
TGCAGTGCTAGATCCAGGGCGACGGGCTATGGCTACACCTTC
CSARSRATGYGYTF
>TRBJ1-1|TRBD1|TRBV20-1|many
TGCAGTGCAACAAAGGGACAGCTGAACACTGAAGCTTTCTTT
CSATKGQLNTEAFF
>TRBJ2-7|TRBD2|TRBV18|few
TGTGCCAGCTCACCAAGCGGGAGGGCGGCCTACGAGCAGTACTTC
CASSPSGRAAYEQYF
>TRBJ1-3|-|TRBV10-3|-
TGTGCCATCAGGACGGCCGGGACACTCTTACGGAATCTCTCTGGAAACACCATATATTTT
CAIRTAGTLLRNLSGNTIYF
>TRBJ2-1|-|TRBV6-2/TRBV6-3|many
TGTGCCAGCAGGCCTGGGACTCCCTCTCCCAATGAGCAGTTCTTC
CASRPGTPSPNEQFF
>TRBJ1-1|-|TRBV18|few
TGTGCCAGCTCACCTTCTCGGGGCATCGAAGCTTTCTTT
CASSPSRGIEAFF
>TRBJ1-2|TRBD1|TRBV20-1|many
TGCAGTGCCATAGGACAGGGGCCTAACACCTTC
CSAIGQGPNTF
>TRBJ2-1|-|TRBV5-6|few
TGTGCCAGCAACCCAACCGGGGGCCGTTCCTACAATGAGCAGTTCTTC
CASNPTGGRSYNEQFF
>TRBJ1-2|-|TRBV6-1|few
TGTGCCAGCACCTACAGGGAGGATGGGTATGGCTACACCTTC
CASTYREDGYGYTF